This note documents a single T cell receptor beta chain sequence. Mismatch with germline at one junction end may stem from a read error. Germline CDR1 is SGHRS and CDR2 is YFSETQ. The CDR3 is 14 amino acids. This sample was taken from a study of shared clonotypes between healthy human individuals. Clones were read by immunoSEQ multiplex PCR, and TCRdb kept only the in-frame ones, dropping some. The top ten hold under 0.45% of the sample, which has approximately 2.1 million clones, 93% seen once. The rearrangement uses TRBV5-1 and TRBJ2-3; D is possibly TRBD1 (6 bases). Specimen: naive CD4+ T cells from PBMCs. Subset reported: CD45RA+ positively selected. This clonotype originated in a man aged 18 to 29 in good health. Some clones in this sample may be carry-over from other donors' samples. CDR3 in amino acids: CASTLGAVADTQYF. CDR3 bases: TGCGCCAGCACCTTGGGGGCGGTTGCAGATACGCAGTATTTT.